This TCR beta chain was obtained from a study of blood T cell repertoires in COVID-19. For the study at large: PBMCs, B-cell-depleted T cells, or T cells provided the cDNA or gDNA that made up the material.

V was trimmed by 5 bases and J by 6 bases, leaving 13 bases between them. The germline V gene encodes CDR1 SEHNR and CDR2 FQNEAQ (reference sequence). The CDR3 sequence is 13 residues long. In the authors' workflow: Reference gene primer amplification yielded estimated nucleated cell counts. The method was immunoSEQ multiplex PCR; TCRdb's version includes in-frame clones alone and lacks a portion of them. V and J calls and clone size are given by that table; D and trimming were obtained from the DNA. The data show about 240,000 clones, 83% seen once. No more than 2 weeks before study entry, exposed participants had met a case of COVID-19. This clone was seen a single time.

V usage is TRBV7-9 and J usage is TRBJ1-2, with D possibly being TRBD1 (6 bases). Input material: PBMCs or T cells enriched from blood (not recorded which). The TCR sequence derives from a woman in her 40s who had been exposed to COVID-19. The CDR3 sequence is CASSPGHPHGYTF. The CDR3, as DNA: TGTGCCAGCAGCCCGGGACACCCTCATGGCTACACCTTC.